The rows below give T cell receptor beta chains drawn from one sample of a study of blood T cell repertoires in COVID-19. Method: immunoSEQ multiplex PCR; TCRdb's copy keeps in-frame clones and lacks some. The sample holds tens of thousands of clones, about 88% seen once. Sequences were obtained from peripheral blood. All receptors derive from a human donor in a cohort sampled during active COVID-19. The donor label of this sample is uncertain. Each CDR3 is given with its conserved first and last residue. Fields, in order: J gene, V gene, D gene, clone size, CDR3 protein, CDR3 DNA. The D gene is left open where the match is weak. Size is omitted from some rows. Given values are once, few, many or a class for expanded clones.

j_gene: TRBJ1-5
v_gene: TRBV12-3/TRBV12-4
d_gene: NA
abundance: once
CDR3aa: CASSYNLGEPQHF
CDR3nt: TGTGCCAGCAGTTATAATCTCGGGGAGCCCCAGCATTTT

j_gene: TRBJ2-7
v_gene: TRBV6-5
d_gene: NA
abundance: few
CDR3aa: CASSYSSQGGMYEQYF
CDR3nt: TGTGCCAGCAGTTACTCCAGCCAGGGGGGAATGTACGAGCAGTACTTC

j_gene: TRBJ2-3
v_gene: TRBV10-1
d_gene: TRBD2
abundance: NA
CDR3aa: CASSPAGVPDTQYF
CDR3nt: TGCGCCAGCAGTCCAGCGGGAGTCCCAGATACGCAGTATTTT

j_gene: TRBJ2-7
v_gene: TRBV29-1
d_gene: NA
abundance: NA
CDR3aa: CSVGVKPYEQYF
CDR3nt: TGCAGCGTTGGAGTTAAGCCCTACGAGCAGTACTTC

j_gene: TRBJ2-7
v_gene: TRBV6-2/TRBV6-3
d_gene: TRBD1
abundance: NA
CDR3aa: CASSYLGTGGSYEQYF
CDR3nt: TGTGCCAGCAGTTACTTAGGGACAGGGGGTTCCTACGAGCAGTACTTC

j_gene: TRBJ2-3
v_gene: TRBV28
d_gene: NA
abundance: NA
CDR3aa: CATRRGSDTQYF
CDR3nt: TGTGCCACGAGAAGAGGTTCAGATACGCAGTATTTT

j_gene: TRBJ2-7
v_gene: TRBV14
d_gene: NA
abundance: once
CDR3aa: CASSQVEHSYEQYF
CDR3nt: TGTGCCAGCAGCCAAGTGGAGCACTCCTACGAGCAGTACTTC

j_gene: TRBJ2-7
v_gene: TRBV4-2
d_gene: TRBD1
abundance: once
CDR3aa: CASSLTGTGGYEQYF
CDR3nt: TGTGCCAGCAGCCTTACCGGGACAGGGGGCTACGAGCAGTACTTC

j_gene: TRBJ2-3
v_gene: TRBV3-1/TRBV3-2
d_gene: NA
abundance: NA
CDR3aa: CASSQDHASGVSTDTQYF
CDR3nt: TGTGCCAGCAGCCAAGATCATGCGAGCGGAGTTAGCACAGATACGCAGTATTTT

j_gene: TRBJ2-2
v_gene: TRBV5-1
d_gene: TRBD2
abundance: NA
CDR3aa: CASSLGPETSVSGELFF
CDR3nt: TGCGCCAGCAGCTTGGGTCCGGAGACTAGCGTCTCCGGGGAGCTGTTTTTT

j_gene: TRBJ2-3
v_gene: TRBV6-5
d_gene: TRBD2
abundance: NA
CDR3aa: CASKPLAGISQAQYF
CDR3nt: TGTGCCAGCAAGCCACTAGCGGGAATTTCGCAGGCGCAGTATTTT

j_gene: TRBJ2-1
v_gene: TRBV4-2
d_gene: TRBD2
abundance: few
CDR3aa: CASSHSTSGVYNEQFF
CDR3nt: TGTGCCAGCAGCCACTCCACTAGCGGGGTATACAATGAGCAGTTCTTC

j_gene: TRBJ2-1
v_gene: TRBV7-3
d_gene: NA
abundance: NA
CDR3aa: CASSLSGLFYNEQFF
CDR3nt: TGTGCCAGCAGCTTATCGGGACTTTTCTACAATGAGCAGTTCTTC

j_gene: TRBJ2-5
v_gene: TRBV11-3
d_gene: NA
abundance: NA
CDR3aa: CASSVAGAETQYF
CDR3nt: TGTGCCAGCAGCGTAGCAGGGGCAGAGACCCAGTACTTC

j_gene: TRBJ2-3
v_gene: TRBV24-1
d_gene: NA
abundance: NA
CDR3aa: CATSTGLFTDTQYF
CDR3nt: TGTGCCACCTCCACGGGACTCTTCACAGATACGCAGTATTTT

j_gene: TRBJ2-4
v_gene: TRBV19
d_gene: TRBD1
abundance: NA
CDR3aa: CASSSRDRGPIQYF
CDR3nt: TGTGCCAGTAGTTCCCGGGACAGGGGACCCATTCAGTACTTC

j_gene: TRBJ2-5
v_gene: TRBV19
d_gene: TRBD1
abundance: NA
CDR3aa: CASSPGQLQETQYF
CDR3nt: TGTGCCAGTAGCCCGGGACAGCTCCAAGAGACCCAGTACTTC

j_gene: TRBJ2-1
v_gene: TRBV7-6
d_gene: TRBD2
abundance: NA
CDR3aa: CASSLARSGDNEQFF
CDR3nt: TGTGCCAGCAGCTTAGCCCGTAGCGGGGACAATGAGCAGTTCTTC

j_gene: TRBJ2-1
v_gene: TRBV28
d_gene: NA
abundance: NA
CDR3aa: CASSGLVLAEQFF
CDR3nt: TGTGCCAGCAGTGGATTGGTATTAGCGGAGCAGTTCTTC

j_gene: TRBJ2-3
v_gene: TRBV5-1
d_gene: TRBD2
abundance: NA
CDR3aa: CASSLVSSGSGTDTQYF
CDR3nt: TGCGCCAGCAGCTTGGTATCTAGCGGGAGTGGCACAGATACGCAGTATTTT

j_gene: TRBJ2-5
v_gene: TRBV15
d_gene: NA
abundance: NA
CDR3aa: CATSQFYGAGETQYF
CDR3nt: TGTGCCACCAGCCAGTTTTATGGAGCGGGAGAGACCCAGTACTTC

j_gene: TRBJ1-1
v_gene: TRBV28
d_gene: NA
abundance: NA
CDR3aa: CASKRTGGGDTEAFF
CDR3nt: TGTGCCAGCAAAAGAACAGGCGGCGGCGACACTGAAGCTTTCTTT

j_gene: TRBJ1-2
v_gene: TRBV5-4
d_gene: NA
abundance: NA
CDR3aa: CASSLGTVLYGYTF
CDR3nt: TGTGCCAGCAGCTTGGGAACTGTCCTCTATGGCTACACCTTC

j_gene: TRBJ2-5
v_gene: TRBV2
d_gene: NA
abundance: once
CDR3aa: CASRFSGKGKTQYF
CDR3nt: TGTGCCAGCAGATTCTCAGGGAAGGGAAAGACCCAGTACTTC

j_gene: TRBJ2-2
v_gene: TRBV5-1
d_gene: NA
abundance: NA
CDR3aa: CASSLAVDSGVPGELFF
CDR3nt: TGCGCCAGCAGCTTGGCCGTGGACAGCGGGGTCCCCGGGGAGCTGTTTTTT

j_gene: TRBJ1-5
v_gene: TRBV5-6
d_gene: NA
abundance: NA
CDR3aa: CASSNYRVWNQPQHF
CDR3nt: TGTGCCAGCAGCAACTACAGGGTCTGGAATCAGCCCCAGCATTTT

j_gene: TRBJ1-3
v_gene: TRBV7-8
d_gene: TRBD1
abundance: NA
CDR3aa: CASSPGQGAAGNTIYF
CDR3nt: TGTGCCAGCAGCCCAGGACAGGGGGCGGCTGGAAACACCATATATTTT

j_gene: TRBJ2-3
v_gene: TRBV3-1/TRBV3-2
d_gene: TRBD2
abundance: NA
CDR3aa: CASSQESASGTQYF
CDR3nt: TGTGCCAGCAGCCAAGAATCGGCTAGCGGGACGCAGTATTTT

j_gene: TRBJ1-2
v_gene: TRBV7-2
d_gene: NA
abundance: NA
CDR3aa: CASSLGAGLDGYTF
CDR3nt: TGTGCCAGCAGCTTAGGGGCAGGGCTGGATGGCTACACCTTC

j_gene: TRBJ2-5
v_gene: TRBV5-1
d_gene: TRBD1
abundance: NA
CDR3aa: CASSLRAGTGTTQYF
CDR3nt: TGCGCCAGCAGCTTGAGGGCCGGGACAGGGACGACCCAGTACTTC

j_gene: TRBJ2-5
v_gene: TRBV7-8
d_gene: TRBD1
abundance: NA
CDR3aa: CASSKGQGAGETQYF
CDR3nt: TGTGCCAGCAGCAAGGGACAGGGGGCAGGGGAGACCCAGTACTTC

j_gene: TRBJ2-7
v_gene: TRBV7-9
d_gene: NA
abundance: NA
CDR3aa: CASSRGASGNTYEQYF
CDR3nt: TGTGCCAGCAGCAGGGGGGCTAGCGGTAATACCTACGAGCAGTACTTC

j_gene: TRBJ2-1
v_gene: TRBV5-1
d_gene: TRBD2
abundance: once
CDR3aa: CASSPTTSENYNEQFF
CDR3nt: TGCGCCAGCAGCCCAACAACTAGCGAGAACTACAATGAGCAGTTCTTC

j_gene: TRBJ1-5
v_gene: TRBV5-1
d_gene: TRBD1
abundance: NA
CDR3aa: CASRWDSNQPQHF
CDR3nt: TGCGCCAGCAGGTGGGACAGTAATCAGCCCCAGCATTTT

j_gene: TRBJ1-1
v_gene: TRBV11-2
d_gene: NA
abundance: NA
CDR3aa: CASSRGLDTEAFF
CDR3nt: TGTGCCAGCAGCCGGGGTTTGGACACTGAAGCTTTCTTT

j_gene: TRBJ1-1
v_gene: TRBV28
d_gene: TRBD1
abundance: NA
CDR3aa: CASSSLRDRGAEAFF
CDR3nt: TGTGCCAGCAGTTCTCTCCGGGACAGGGGTGCTGAAGCTTTCTTT

j_gene: TRBJ1-3
v_gene: TRBV5-5
d_gene: NA
abundance: NA
CDR3aa: CASSLAPGTGNTIYF
CDR3nt: TGTGCCAGCAGCTTGGCCCCGGGGACTGGAAACACCATATATTTT

j_gene: TRBJ2-7
v_gene: TRBV28
d_gene: TRBD2
abundance: NA
CDR3aa: CASSPGGSGRFYEQYF
CDR3nt: TGTGCCAGCAGCCCAGGTGGGAGCGGGAGGTTCTACGAGCAGTACTTC